The entry below gives a single T cell receptor beta chain sequence along with its context. The data derive from a study of blood T cell repertoires in COVID-19. Study-level information: The United States, Italy and Spain provided the acute and convalescent COVID-19 samples.

The CDR3 extends over 12 amino acids. Trimming took 5 bases from V and 7 from J, leaving 9 bases between them. CDR1 MDHEN and CDR2 SYDVKM come from the germline V gene. As originally analysed: Estimation of nucleated cell counts was performed using reference gene primer amplification. Using immunoSEQ multiplex PCR, the repertoire was profiled, and TCRdb retains in-frame clones only, with some absent. D and trimming were read from the DNA, whereas the V and J calls and clone size are those reported in that table. Among roughly 150,000 clones listed, less than 85% were seen once. The sequence was obtained from a woman of 80 years or more with active or convalescent COVID-19. The chain uses TRBV28 and TRBJ1-5; D is unclear. Sequencing was carried out using peripheral blood. In nucleotides, the CDR3 is TGTGCCAGCAGTCAAGCAGGACAGCCCCAGCATTTT. Amino acid sequence: CASSQAGQPQHF.